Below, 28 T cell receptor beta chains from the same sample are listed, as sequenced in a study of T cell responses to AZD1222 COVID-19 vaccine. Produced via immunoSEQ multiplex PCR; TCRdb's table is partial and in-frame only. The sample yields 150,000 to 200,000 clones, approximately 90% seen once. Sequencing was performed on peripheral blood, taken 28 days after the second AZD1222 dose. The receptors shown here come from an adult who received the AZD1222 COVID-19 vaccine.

CDR3 protein: CASSPGQQNIQYF. In DNA form, the CDR3 reads TGTGCCAGCTCACCAGGACAGCAAAACATTCAGTACTTC. The chain recombines TRBV18 with TRBJ2-4, with D perhaps matching TRBD1 (6 bases). The CDR3 sequence is 13 residues long. V was pared by 2 bases and J by 5 bases, with 7 bases between. CDR1 and CDR2 (germline): KGHSH, LQKENI.

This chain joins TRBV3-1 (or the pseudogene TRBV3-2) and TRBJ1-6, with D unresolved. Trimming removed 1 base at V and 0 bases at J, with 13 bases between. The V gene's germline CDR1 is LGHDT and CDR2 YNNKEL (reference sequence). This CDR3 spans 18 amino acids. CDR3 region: CASSQGSALYSYNSPLHF. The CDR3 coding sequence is TGTGCCAGCAGCCAAGGTTCCGCTCTCTACTCCTATAATTCACCCCTCCACTTT.

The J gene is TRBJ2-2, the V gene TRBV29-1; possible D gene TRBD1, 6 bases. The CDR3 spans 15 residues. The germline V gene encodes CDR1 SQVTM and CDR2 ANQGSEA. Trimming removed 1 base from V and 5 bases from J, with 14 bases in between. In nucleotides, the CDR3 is TGCAGCGTTGAAGTAGACTCAGGGGTTACCGGGGAGCTGTTTTTT. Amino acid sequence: CSVEVDSGVTGELFF.

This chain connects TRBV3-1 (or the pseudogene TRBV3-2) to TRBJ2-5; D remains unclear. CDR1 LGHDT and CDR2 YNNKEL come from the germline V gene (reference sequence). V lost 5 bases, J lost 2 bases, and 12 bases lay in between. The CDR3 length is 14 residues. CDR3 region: CASSYTTVQETQYF. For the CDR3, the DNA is TGTGCCAGCAGCTACACGACTGTACAAGAGACCCAGTACTTC.

CDR3 in DNA: TGTGCCAGCAGTGAGGTAGGGCAGGAGGATGGCTACACCTTC. Protein product: CASSEVGQEDGYTF. This chain uses TRBV6-1 with TRBJ1-2; D is undetermined. This CDR3 is 14 amino acids long. Trimming removed 3 bases from V and 6 bases from J, with 14 bases in between. Germline V gene lookup returns CDR1 MNHNS and CDR2 SASEGT.

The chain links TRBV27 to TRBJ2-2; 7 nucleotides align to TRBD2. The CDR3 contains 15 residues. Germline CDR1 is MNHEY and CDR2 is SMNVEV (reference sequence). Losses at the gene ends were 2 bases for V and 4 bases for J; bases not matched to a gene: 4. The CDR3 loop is CASSLGSSGTGELFF. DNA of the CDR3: TGTGCCAGCAGTTTAGGGTCTAGCGGCACCGGGGAGCTGTTTTTT.

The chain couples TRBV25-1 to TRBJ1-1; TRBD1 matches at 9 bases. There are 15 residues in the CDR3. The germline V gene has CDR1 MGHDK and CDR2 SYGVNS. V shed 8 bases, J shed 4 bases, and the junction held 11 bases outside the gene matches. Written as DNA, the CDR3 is TGTGCCAGCGTCCACAGGGGGCGTGGGAGCACTGAAGCTTTCTTT. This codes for CASVHRGRGSTEAFF.

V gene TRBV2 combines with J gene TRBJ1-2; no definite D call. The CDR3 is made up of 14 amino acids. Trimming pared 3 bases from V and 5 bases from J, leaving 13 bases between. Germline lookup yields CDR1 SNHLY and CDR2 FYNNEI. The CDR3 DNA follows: TGTGCCAGCAGTGAGGTGTGGGGTAGTTATGGCTACACCTTC. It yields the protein CASSEVWGSYGYTF.

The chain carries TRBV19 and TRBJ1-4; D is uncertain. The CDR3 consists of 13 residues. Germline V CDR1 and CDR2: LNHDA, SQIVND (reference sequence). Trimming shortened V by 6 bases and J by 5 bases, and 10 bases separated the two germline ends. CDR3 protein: CASSRGENEKLFF. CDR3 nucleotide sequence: TGTGCCAGTAGCCGGGGAGAGAATGAAAAACTGTTTTTT.

Here the CDR3 DNA reads TGTGCCAGCAGTTACTCACAGGGGCCTGGAAACACCATATATTTT. Translation: CASSYSQGPGNTIYF. The chain employs TRBV6-5 and TRBJ1-3; TRBD1 matches at 7 bases. The V gene's germline CDR1 is MNHEY and CDR2 SVGAGI. V dropped 0 bases and J dropped 2; count of bases not matched to a gene: 1. The CDR3 is 15 amino acids.

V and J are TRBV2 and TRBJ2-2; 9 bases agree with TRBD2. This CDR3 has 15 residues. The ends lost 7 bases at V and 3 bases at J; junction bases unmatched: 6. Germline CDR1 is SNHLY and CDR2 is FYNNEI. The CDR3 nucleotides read TGTGCCAGCACTCCTAGGACTAGCGACACCGGGGAGCTGTTTTTT. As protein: CASTPRTSDTGELFF.

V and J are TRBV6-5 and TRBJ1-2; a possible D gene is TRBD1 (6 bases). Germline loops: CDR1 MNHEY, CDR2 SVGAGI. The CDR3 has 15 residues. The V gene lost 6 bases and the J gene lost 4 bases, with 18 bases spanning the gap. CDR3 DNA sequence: TGTGCCAGCAGACAAAATCATGAGGGGGTCTATGGCTACACCTTC. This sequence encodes CASRQNHEGVYGYTF.

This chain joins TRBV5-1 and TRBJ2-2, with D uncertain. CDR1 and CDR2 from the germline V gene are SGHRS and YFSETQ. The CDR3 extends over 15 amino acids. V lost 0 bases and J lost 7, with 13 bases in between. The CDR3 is CASSLGVGRGGELFF. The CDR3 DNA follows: TGCGCCAGCAGCTTGGGAGTAGGGCGAGGCGGGGAGCTGTTTTTT.

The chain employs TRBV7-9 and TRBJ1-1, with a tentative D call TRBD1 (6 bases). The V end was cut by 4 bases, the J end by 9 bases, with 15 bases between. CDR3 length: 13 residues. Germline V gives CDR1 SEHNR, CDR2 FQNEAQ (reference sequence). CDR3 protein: CASSSTDRIKAFF. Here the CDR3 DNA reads TGTGCCAGCAGCTCTACGGACAGAATCAAAGCTTTCTTT.

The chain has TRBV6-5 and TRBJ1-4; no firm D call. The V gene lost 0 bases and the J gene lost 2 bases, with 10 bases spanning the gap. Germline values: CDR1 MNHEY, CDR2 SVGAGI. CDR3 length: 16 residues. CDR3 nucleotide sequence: TGTGCCAGCAGTTACTCACCTTTTTCGACTAATGAAAAACTGTTTTTT. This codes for CASSYSPFSTNEKLFF.

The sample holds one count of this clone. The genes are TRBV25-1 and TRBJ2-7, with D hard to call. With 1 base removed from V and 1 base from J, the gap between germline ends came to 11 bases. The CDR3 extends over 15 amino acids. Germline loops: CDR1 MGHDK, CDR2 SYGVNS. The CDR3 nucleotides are TGTGCCAGCAGTGAATCTCCCGGGCGGTCCTACGAGCAGTACTTC. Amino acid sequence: CASSESPGRSYEQYF.

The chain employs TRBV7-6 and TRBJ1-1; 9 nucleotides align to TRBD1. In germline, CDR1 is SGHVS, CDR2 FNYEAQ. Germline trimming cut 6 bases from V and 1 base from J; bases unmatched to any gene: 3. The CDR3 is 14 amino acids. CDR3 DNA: TGTGCCAGCAGTAGGGGACAGGGGAACACTGAAGCTTTCTTT. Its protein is CASSRGQGNTEAFF. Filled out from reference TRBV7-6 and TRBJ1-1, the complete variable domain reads GAGVSQSPRYKVTKRGQDVALRCDPISGHVSLYWYRQALGQGPEFLTYFNYEAQQDKSGLPNDRFSAERPEGSISTLTIQRTEQRDSAMYRCASSRGQGNTEAFFGQGTRLTVV.

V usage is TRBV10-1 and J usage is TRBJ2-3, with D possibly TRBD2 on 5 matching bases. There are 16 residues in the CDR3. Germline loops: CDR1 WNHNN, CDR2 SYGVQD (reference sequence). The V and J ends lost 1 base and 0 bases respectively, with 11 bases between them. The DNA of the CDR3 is TGCGCCAGCAGTGAGTTTCTGGCGGGTAGCACAGATACGCAGTATTTT. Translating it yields CASSEFLAGSTDTQYF.

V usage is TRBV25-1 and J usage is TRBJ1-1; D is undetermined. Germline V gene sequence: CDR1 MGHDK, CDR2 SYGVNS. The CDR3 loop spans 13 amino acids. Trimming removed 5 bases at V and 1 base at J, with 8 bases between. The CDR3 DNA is TGTGCCAGCAGTCACAGAGGGAACACTGAAGCTTTCTTT. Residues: CASSHRGNTEAFF. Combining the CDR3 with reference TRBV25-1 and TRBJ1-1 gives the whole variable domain EADIYQTPRYLVIGTGKKITLECSQTMGHDKMYWYQQDPGMELHLIHYSYGVNSTEKGDLSSESTVSRIRTEHFPLTLESARPSHTSQYLCASSHRGNTEAFFGQGTRLTVV.

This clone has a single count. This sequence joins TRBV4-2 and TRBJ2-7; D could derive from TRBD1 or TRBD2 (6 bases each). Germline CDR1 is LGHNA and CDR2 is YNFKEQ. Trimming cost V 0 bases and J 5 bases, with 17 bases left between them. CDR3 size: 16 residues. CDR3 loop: CASSQEGGPQADEQYF. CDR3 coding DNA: TGTGCCAGCAGCCAAGAGGGGGGCCCACAAGCGGACGAGCAGTACTTC.

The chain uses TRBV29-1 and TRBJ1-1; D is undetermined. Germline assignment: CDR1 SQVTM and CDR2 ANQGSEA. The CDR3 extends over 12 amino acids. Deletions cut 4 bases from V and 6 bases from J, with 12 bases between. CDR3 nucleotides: TGCAGCGTTGGTGGGGTCGTATCTGAAGCTTTCTTT. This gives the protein CSVGGVVSEAFF.

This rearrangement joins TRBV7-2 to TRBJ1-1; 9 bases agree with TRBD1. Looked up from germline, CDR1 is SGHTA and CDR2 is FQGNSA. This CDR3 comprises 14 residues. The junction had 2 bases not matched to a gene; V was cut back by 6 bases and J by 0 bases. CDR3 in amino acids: CASSWDRVNTEAFF. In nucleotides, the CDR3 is TGTGCCAGCAGTTGGGACAGGGTGAACACTGAAGCTTTCTTT. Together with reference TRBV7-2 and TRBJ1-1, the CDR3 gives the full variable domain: GAGVSQSPSNKVTEKGKDVELRCDPISGHTALYWYRQSLGQGLEFLIYFQGNSAPDKSGLPSDRFSAERTGGSVSTLTIQRTQQEDSAVYLCASSWDRVNTEAFFGQGTRLTVV.

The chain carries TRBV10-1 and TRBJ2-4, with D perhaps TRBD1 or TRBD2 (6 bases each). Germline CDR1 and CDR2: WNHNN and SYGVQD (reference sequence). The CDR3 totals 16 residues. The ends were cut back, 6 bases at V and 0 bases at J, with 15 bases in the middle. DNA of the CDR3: TGCGCCAGCAGCCCCGGGGGCGGGGTAGCCAAAAACATTCAGTACTTC. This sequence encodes CASSPGGGVAKNIQYF.

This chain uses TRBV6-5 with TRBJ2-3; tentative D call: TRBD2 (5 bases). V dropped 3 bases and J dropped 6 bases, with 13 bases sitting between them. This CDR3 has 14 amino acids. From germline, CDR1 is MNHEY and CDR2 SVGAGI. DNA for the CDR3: TGTGCCAGCAGTTATCTAGGACTTGGGGATACGCAGTATTTT. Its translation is CASSYLGLGDTQYF.

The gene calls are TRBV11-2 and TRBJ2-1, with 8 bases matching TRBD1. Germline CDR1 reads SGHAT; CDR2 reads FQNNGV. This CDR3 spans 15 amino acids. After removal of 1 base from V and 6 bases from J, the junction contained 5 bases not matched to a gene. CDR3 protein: CASSLGQGATNEQFF. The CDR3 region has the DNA TGTGCCAGCAGCTTAGGGCAGGGGGCAACCAATGAGCAGTTCTTC.

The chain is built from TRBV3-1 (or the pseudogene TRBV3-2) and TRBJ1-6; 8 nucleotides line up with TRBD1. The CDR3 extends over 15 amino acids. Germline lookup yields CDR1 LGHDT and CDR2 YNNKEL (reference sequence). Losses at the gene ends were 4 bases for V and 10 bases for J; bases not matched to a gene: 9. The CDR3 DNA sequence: TGTGCCAGCAGCCTTGGGACAGGCGGGCCCTCACCCCTCCACTTT. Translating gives CASSLGTGGPSPLHF.

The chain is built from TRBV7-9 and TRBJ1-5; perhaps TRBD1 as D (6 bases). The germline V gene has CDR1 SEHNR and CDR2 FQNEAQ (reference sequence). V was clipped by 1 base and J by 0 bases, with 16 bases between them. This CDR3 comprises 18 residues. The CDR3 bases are TGTGCCAGCAGCTTAGTATCCCCACAGGGTTATAGCAATCAGCCCCAGCATTTT. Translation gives CASSLVSPQGYSNQPQHF.

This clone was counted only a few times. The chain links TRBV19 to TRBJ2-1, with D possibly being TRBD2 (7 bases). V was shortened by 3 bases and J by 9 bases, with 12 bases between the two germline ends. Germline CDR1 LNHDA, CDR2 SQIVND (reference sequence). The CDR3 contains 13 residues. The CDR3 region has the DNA TGTGCCAGTAGTATGGGGGGGGCCGGTGAGCAGTTCTTC. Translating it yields CASSMGGAGEQFF.